This T cell receptor (beta chain) was recorded in a study of blood T cell repertoires in COVID-19. Study summary: Italy, Spain and the United States were the sources of the convalescent and acute COVID-19 samples.

V was clipped by 6 bases and J by 1 base, with 9 bases between them. From germline, CDR1 is LNHDA and CDR2 SQIVND (reference sequence). The CDR3 is 13 residues long. About this clone itself: The same CDR3 arises from other DNA sequences in this sample as well.

Original analysis: Estimation of nucleated cell counts was performed using reference gene primer amplification. Assay used: immunoSEQ multiplex PCR; TCRdb lists only in-frame clones, some missing. Clonal size and the V and J genes are those of that table, whereas D and trimming came from the DNA. The table shows 240,000 or so clones, with 82% occurring only once. The V call is TRBV19, the J call TRBJ1-2; D is unresolved. The specimen was peripheral blood. The receptor's source is a woman aged 55-75 years with active or convalescent COVID-19. CDR3 sequence: CASRNSLNYGYTF. CDR3 nucleotides: TGTGCCAGTAGGAACAGCCTTAACTATGGCTACACCTTC.